This T cell receptor beta chain was identified during a study of shared clonotypes between healthy human individuals (dated by TCRdb to 2018 to 2020). The study in broad terms: Three men and two women, aged 18 to 49 years, made up the cohort. Per donor, three plates each were used for CD4 naive and CD4 memory, two for CD8 naive, and one for CD8 memory. The study deeply sequenced blood TCR repertoires of several healthy adults to estimate repertoire size and the extent of clonotype sharing between individuals. To increase sequencing depth and limit assay-specific biases, different laboratories used diverse techniques to prepare libraries and sequence TCR repertoires. Per donor, leukapheresis produced somewhere between about 0.8 and 9.5 billion PBMCs.

CD8 naive samples were obtained by positive selection for CCR7 among CD45RO-negative cells, yielding a CD45RA+CCR7+ population from which TemRA cells were excluded. The donors were healthy, HIV-negative adults with no recently reported acute infections or vaccinations. Every donor was a Caucasian adult living in Nashville, Tennessee, USA. Blood was obtained by leukapheresis, after which PBMCs were separated by Ficoll-Histopaque density gradient centrifugation and cryopreserved in liquid nitrogen vapor phase. Analytical flow cytometry was used to check the purity and quantity of every magnetically sorted T cell population. Genomic DNA was isolated from every sorted fraction and measured by UV absorbance on a Nanodrop 2000c. A remark on this clone: This receptor's antigen is unknown. Per-base qualities were not stored, and no clone one base away is much larger.

Using the deep immunoSEQ assay, multiplex PCR amplified TCR CDR3 regions from genomic DNA. Genomic DNA extracted from each cell subset was distributed evenly over all wells of several immunoSEQ 96-well plates, and each plate served as one replicate. For sorted subsets, roughly 200 ng of genomic DNA, equivalent to tens of thousands of T cell genomes, went into each replicate PCR. The purified libraries were quantified using a Qubit 3.0 fluorometer, sized with a Bioanalyzer 2100, and then quantified again using the KAPA Library Quantification kit. Each immunoSEQ 96-well plate was sequenced on its own single-read 150-cycle Illumina NextSeq 550 flow cell. The authors' analysis ran thus. The immunoSEQ output contained only junctional sequences without quality scores, so filtering could not match that applied to full-length reads. Sequences were annotated with PyIR, a Python wrapper for IgBLAST v1.9, using IMGT germline references to assign V/J genes and CDR3. Reads were filtered out if the reads had weak V/J assignments (E-value above 1e-6), no CDR3, stop codons, out-of-frame junctions, or ambiguous translated residues. V3J clonotypes were defined by identical inferred V gene, J gene, and CDR3 amino acid sequence. The percentage overlap between two repertoires was calculated by dividing the number of shared unique clonotypes by the size of the smaller repertoire. Repertoire richness was assessed with RTK rarefaction, the Chao1 estimator, and Recon v2.1 estimates of unobserved clonotypes. For all TCRbeta clonotypes obtained by the gDNA method from a few donors, generation probabilities were computed with OLGA. TCRdb stores this immuneACCESS table with in-frame sequences only. Part of the clones is absent; in the studies checked, under half of the shortfall reflects unresolved V genes, and no reason is known for the rest. That table furnishes V, J and clone size, whereas the DNA furnished D and trimming. The sample data list 660,000 or so clones, and about 96% of these were observed just once. The ten largest account for 0.11% of the sample.

CDR1 and CDR2, per the germline V gene, are SGDLS and YYNGEE. The trim is 0 bases for V and 1 base for J, with a gap of 8 bases between the germline ends. The CDR3 starts with the cysteine, ends with the phenylalanine, and has 14 residues. The kept DNA is CDR3 alone, 42 bases in frame from the first base. The paper as a whole reports these results and caveats: The genetic and exposure-history diversity represented was limited by the small number of donors. Estimated clonotype richness was generally larger for naive than for memory subsets. Only blood was sampled, and tissue TCR repertoires likely differ from those in blood. Sharing across a few donors was observed for about 5% of naive CD4, 3% to 3.5% of naive CD8, about 2.5% of memory CD4, and roughly 0.43% of memory CD8 clonotypes. Even with the large sequencing depth, rarefaction of the sorted-subset datasets indicated that sequencing was incomplete. Higher generation probabilities were observed for clonotypes shared by all four sorted-subset donors than for non-shared clonotypes. Pairwise subsampling led to the expectation that sequencing depth would affect the degree of clonotype sharing among donors.

Here the chain combines TRBV9 and TRBJ2-7; the D region possibly corresponds to TRBD1 (6 bases align). Sample: naive CD8+ T cells sorted from blood. According to the study, the label for this sample's cell subset or site signals: CD45RA+CCR7+. This TCR came from a woman younger than 45 in good health. The nucleotides read TGTGCCAGCAGCGTAGAAGGACAGTCCTACGAGCAGTACTTC. Its protein product is CASSVEGQSYEQYF.